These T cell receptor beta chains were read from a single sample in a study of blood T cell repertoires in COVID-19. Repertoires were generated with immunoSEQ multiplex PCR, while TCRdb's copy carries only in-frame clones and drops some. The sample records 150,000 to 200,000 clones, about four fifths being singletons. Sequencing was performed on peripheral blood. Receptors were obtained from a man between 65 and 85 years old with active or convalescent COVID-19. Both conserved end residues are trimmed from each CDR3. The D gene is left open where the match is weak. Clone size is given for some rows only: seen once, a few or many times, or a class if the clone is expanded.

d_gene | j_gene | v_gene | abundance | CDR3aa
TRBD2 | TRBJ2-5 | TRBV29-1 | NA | SAAGTSGRIETQY
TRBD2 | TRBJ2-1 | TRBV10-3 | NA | AISESGLSTYNEQF
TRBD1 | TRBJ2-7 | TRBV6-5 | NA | ASSYQDRAGEQY
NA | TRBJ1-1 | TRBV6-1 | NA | ASSEGQNGRTEAF
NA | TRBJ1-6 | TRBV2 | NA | ASSESVRSPLH
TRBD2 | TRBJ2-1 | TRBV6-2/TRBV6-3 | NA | ASSPTIYQAGEHYNEQF
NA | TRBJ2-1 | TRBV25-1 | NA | ASSGQVTYNEQF
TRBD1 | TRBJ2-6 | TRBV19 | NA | ASSDRGSSGANVLT
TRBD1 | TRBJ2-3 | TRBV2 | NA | ASTVGTGVTDTQY
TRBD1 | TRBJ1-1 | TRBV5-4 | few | ASSLGGQGRNTEAF
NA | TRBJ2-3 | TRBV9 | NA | ASSDSGAGTDTQY
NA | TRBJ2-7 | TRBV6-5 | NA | ASRAGTDSYEQY
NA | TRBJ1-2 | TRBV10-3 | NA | AISEQQEGGYT
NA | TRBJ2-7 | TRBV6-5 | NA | ASRGGRGIIEQY
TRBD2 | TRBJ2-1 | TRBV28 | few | ASSPLAGVDNEQF
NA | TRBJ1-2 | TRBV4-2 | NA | ASSQDSPVPYGYT
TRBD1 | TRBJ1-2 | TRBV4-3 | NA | ASSHVTGTENYGYT
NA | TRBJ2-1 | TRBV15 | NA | ATSREDSPKSYNEQF
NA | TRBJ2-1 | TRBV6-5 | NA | ASVWRGDEQF
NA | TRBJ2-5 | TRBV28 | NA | ASSFSWSGETQY
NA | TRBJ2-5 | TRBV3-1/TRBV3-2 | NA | ASSQTQDIGTQY
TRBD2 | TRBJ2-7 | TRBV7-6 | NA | ASSPRPLAGEQY
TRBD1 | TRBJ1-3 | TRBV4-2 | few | ASSQDTGGAGDTIY
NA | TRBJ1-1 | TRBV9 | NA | ASSDTGTPLEAF
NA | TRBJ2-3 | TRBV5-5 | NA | ASSLSGDTQY
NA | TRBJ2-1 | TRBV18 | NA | ASSPQDSSYNEQF